Listed below are T cell receptor beta chains from one sample, sequenced in a study of T cell changes during pregnancy in multiple sclerosis. Data came from immunoSEQ multiplex PCR; TCRdb stores just in-frame clones and leaves some out. The sample carries tens of thousands of clones, about 90% recorded once. This material consisted of CD4+ T cells from peripheral blood mononuclear cells, taken in the third trimester of pregnancy. All receptors come from a female donor in good health, enrolled as a control in a pregnancy study. Both conserved end residues are trimmed from each CDR3. The order of the fields is D gene, J gene, V gene, CDR3 protein. D genes are given only for firm matches.

TRBD1 TRBJ2-3 TRBV7-8 ASSWDSSTDTQY
. TRBJ2-5 TRBV9 ASSASSVQETQY
TRBD2 TRBJ2-7 TRBV10-2 ASLTSGSLEQY
. TRBJ2-6 TRBV6-6 ASSYSSSGANVLT
TRBD2 TRBJ2-3 TRBV28 ASRTGTSGVGGTQY
TRBD1 TRBJ2-1 TRBV6-6 ASSLGQEYNEQF
. TRBJ1-1 TRBV7-2 ASRGWGEAEAF
TRBD2 TRBJ2-2 TRBV6-4 ASSDPGRGTNTGELF
TRBD2 TRBJ2-5 TRBV18 ASSPPGGETQY
. TRBJ1-1 TRBV2 ASSGRGITEAF
. TRBJ1-1 TRBV5-4 ASSPADTEAF
. TRBJ2-1 TRBV5-1 ASREVAAYNEQF
. TRBJ2-7 TRBV28 ASSSGDSTYEQY
. TRBJ1-6 TRBV12-5 ASGPGLKNSPLH
TRBD2 TRBJ2-3 TRBV29-1 SASDGGADTQY
TRBD1 TRBJ1-4 TRBV27 ASSSLDRGSRNEKLF
. TRBJ2-5 TRBV27 ASSLSSGGVGQETQY
TRBD1 TRBJ1-2 TRBV4-1 ASSHLFRQGAVNYGYT
TRBD2 TRBJ2-3 TRBV7-8 ASARGGTDTQY
. TRBJ1-1 TRBV19 ASRGAARTEAF
. TRBJ1-5 TRBV6-1 ASSVVSGYSNQPQH
. TRBJ1-2 TRBV11-2 ASSLNTANYGYT
TRBD1 TRBJ1-6 TRBV5-1 ASSDRGYNSPLH
. TRBJ2-1 TRBV15 ATSRAAISGNEQF
. TRBJ2-5 TRBV5-6 ASSLGANPRTQY
. TRBJ2-7 TRBV6-5 ASRTTVYEQY
TRBD2 TRBJ2-3 TRBV4-1 ASSQLAGVADTQY
TRBD2 TRBJ2-1 TRBV4-2 ASSQVSAGDLNEQF
. TRBJ2-3 TRBV7-3 ASSLRAGTDTQY
TRBD2 TRBJ2-3 TRBV6-4 ASSDRGGTDTQY
. TRBJ1-1 TRBV15 ATSRETGVSTEAF
. TRBJ1-2 TRBV2 ASSRVDYGYT
. TRBJ1-4 TRBV5-4 ASSLDPGTTNEKLF
TRBD1 TRBJ1-6 TRBV30 AFGGDRGLPLH
TRBD2 TRBJ2-5 TRBV19 ASSLGTSGPTETQY
TRBD2 TRBJ2-5 TRBV10-3 AISVGLAGAGETQY
TRBD2 TRBJ2-2 TRBV9 ASSPPGLAGGGNTGELF
TRBD2 TRBJ2-2 TRBV5-1 ASSLGTSGRGTGELF
. TRBJ2-7 TRBV5-6 ASSLPSSGLYEQY
. TRBJ2-6 TRBV5-1 ASSLGLASGANVLT
TRBD1 TRBJ1-2 TRBV9 ASSPRTGVLYGYT
TRBD1 TRBJ1-3 TRBV2 ASIRTGAVDGNTIY
. TRBJ1-2 TRBV5-5 ASSLDSTYGYT
. TRBJ2-2 TRBV18 ASSPLGGELF
. TRBJ1-1 TRBV6-1 ASWDLGVTEAF
TRBD2 TRBJ2-3 TRBV11-3 ASSPGSSGGTDTQY
TRBD1 TRBJ2-7 TRBV6-5 ASRWGQASYEQY
. TRBJ1-4 TRBV19 ASSISRLGASHEKLF
. TRBJ2-2 TRBV5-5 ASSSSQGWTGELF
TRBD1 TRBJ2-1 TRBV7-9 ASSPPPGQGDDEQF
TRBD2 TRBJ2-1 TRBV6-1 ASSGSLGLAGGRAYNEQF